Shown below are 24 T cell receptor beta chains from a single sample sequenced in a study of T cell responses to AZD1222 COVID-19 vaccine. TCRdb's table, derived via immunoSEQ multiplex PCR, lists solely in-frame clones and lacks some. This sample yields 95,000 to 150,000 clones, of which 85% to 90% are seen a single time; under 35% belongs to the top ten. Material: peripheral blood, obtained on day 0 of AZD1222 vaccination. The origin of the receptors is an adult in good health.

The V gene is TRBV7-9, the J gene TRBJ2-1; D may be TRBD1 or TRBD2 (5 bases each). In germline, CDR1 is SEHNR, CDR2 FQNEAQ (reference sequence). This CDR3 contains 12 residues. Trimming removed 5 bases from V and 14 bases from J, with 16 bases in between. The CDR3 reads CASSLLRGWKFF. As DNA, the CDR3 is TGTGCCAGCAGCCTACTGAGGGGATGGAAGTTCTTC.

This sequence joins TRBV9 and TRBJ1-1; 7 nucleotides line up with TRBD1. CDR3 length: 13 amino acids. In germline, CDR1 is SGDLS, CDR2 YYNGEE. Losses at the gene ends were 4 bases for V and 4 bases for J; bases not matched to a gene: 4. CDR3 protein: CASSLTGFTEAFF. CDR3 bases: TGTGCCAGCAGCTTGACAGGGTTCACTGAAGCTTTCTTT.

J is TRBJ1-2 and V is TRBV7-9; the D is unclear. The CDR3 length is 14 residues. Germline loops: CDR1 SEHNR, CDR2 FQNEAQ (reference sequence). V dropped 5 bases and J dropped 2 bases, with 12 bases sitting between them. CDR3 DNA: TGTGCCAGCAGCCCCACATCACTGAACTATGGCTACACCTTC. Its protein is CASSPTSLNYGYTF.

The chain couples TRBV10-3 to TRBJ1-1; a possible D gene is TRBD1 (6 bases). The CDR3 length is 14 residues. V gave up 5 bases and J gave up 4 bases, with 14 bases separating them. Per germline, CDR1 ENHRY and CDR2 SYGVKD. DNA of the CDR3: TGTGCCATCAGTCCCGGACAGCCGCCCACTGAAGCTTTCTTT. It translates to CAISPGQPPTEAFF.

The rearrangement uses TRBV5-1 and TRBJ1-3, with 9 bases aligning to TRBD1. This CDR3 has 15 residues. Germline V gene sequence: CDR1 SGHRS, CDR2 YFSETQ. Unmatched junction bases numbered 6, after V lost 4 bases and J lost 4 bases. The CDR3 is CASSQGQGMGNTIYF. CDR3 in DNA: TGCGCCAGCAGCCAAGGACAGGGGATGGGAAACACCATATATTTT. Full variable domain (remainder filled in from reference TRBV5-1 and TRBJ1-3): KAGVTQTPRYLIKTRGQQVTLSCSPISGHRSVSWYQQTPGQGLQFLFEYFSETQRNKGNFPGRFSGRQFSNSRSEMNVSTLELGDSALYLCASSQGQGMGNTIYFGEGSWLTVV.

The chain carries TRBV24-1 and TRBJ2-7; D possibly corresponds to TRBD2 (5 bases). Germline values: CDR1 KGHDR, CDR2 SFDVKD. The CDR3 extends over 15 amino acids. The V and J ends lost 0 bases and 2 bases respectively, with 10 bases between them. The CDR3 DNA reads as TGTGCCACCAGTGATTTGCGGGAAGGTACCTACGAGCAGTACTTC. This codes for CATSDLREGTYEQYF.

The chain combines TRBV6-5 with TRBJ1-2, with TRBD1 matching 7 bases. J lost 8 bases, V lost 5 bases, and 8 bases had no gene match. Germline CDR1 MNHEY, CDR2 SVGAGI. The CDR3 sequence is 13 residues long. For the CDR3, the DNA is TGTGCCAGCAGTACCCGGACAGGCGAAGGCTACACCTTC. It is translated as CASSTRTGEGYTF.

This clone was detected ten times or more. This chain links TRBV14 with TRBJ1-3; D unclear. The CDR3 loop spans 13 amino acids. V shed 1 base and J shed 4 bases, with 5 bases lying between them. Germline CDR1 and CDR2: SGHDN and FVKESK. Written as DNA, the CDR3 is TGTGCCAGCAGCCAAGGACTGGGAAACACCATATATTTT. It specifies CASSQGLGNTIYF.

This chain's CDR3 is CASSISSAETRGYTF. The DNA of the CDR3 is TGTGCCAGTAGTATATCATCAGCAGAGACGAGGGGCTACACCTTC. This rearrangement joins TRBV19 to TRBJ1-2; D unclear. This CDR3 is 15 amino acids long. The V gene lost 2 bases and the J gene lost 8 bases, with 18 bases spanning the gap. Per the germline V gene, CDR1 is LNHDA and CDR2 is SQIVND (reference sequence).

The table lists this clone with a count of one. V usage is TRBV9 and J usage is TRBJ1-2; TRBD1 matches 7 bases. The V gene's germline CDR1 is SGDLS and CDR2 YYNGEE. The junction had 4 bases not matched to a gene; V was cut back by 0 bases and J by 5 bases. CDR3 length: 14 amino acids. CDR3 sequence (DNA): TGTGCCAGCAGCGTAGGACAGGGAGAATATGGCTACACCTTC. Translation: CASSVGQGEYGYTF. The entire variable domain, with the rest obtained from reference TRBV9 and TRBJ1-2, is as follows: DSGVTQTPKHLITATGQRVTLRCSPRSGDLSVYWYQQSLDQGLQFLIQYYNGEERAKGNILERFSAQQFPDLHSELNLSSLELGDSALYFCASSVGQGEYGYTFGSGTRLTVV.

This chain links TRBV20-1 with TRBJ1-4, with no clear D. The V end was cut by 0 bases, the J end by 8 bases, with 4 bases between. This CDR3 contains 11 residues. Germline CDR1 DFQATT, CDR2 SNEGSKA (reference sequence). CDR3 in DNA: TGCAGTGCTAGAGAGGGGGAAAAACTGTTTTTT. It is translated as CSAREGEKLFF.

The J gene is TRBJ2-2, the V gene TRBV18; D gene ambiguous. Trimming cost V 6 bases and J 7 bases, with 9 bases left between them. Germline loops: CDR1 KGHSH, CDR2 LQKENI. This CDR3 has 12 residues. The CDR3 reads CASSLSNGELFF. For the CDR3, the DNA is TGTGCCAGCTCCCTCAGCAACGGGGAGCTGTTTTTT.

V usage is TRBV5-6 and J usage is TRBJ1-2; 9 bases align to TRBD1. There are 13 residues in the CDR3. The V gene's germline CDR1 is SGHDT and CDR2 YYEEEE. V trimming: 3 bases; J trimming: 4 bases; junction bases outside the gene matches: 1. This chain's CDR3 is CASSSDRGYGYTF. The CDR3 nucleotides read TGTGCCAGCAGCTCGGACAGGGGCTATGGCTACACCTTC.

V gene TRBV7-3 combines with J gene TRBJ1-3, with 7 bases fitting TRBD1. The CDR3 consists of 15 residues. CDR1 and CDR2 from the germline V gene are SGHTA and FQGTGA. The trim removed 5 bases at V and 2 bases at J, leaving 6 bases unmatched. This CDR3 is CASSTTGPAGNTIYF. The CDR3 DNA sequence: TGTGCCAGCAGCACGACAGGGCCAGCTGGAAACACCATATATTTT.

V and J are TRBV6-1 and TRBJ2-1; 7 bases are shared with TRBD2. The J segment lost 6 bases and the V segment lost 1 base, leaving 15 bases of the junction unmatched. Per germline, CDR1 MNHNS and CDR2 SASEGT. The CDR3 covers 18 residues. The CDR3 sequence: CASSEVGRGTRGRNEQFF. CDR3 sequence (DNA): TGTGCCAGCAGTGAAGTTGGGCGGGGGACTCGTGGACGCAATGAGCAGTTCTTC.

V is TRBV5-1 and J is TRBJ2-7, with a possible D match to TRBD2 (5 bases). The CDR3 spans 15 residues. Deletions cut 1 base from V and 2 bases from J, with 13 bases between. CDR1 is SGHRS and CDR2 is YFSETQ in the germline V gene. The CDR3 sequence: CASSLTWTGAYEQYF. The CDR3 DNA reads TGCGCCAGCAGCTTGACCTGGACTGGAGCCTACGAGCAGTACTTC.

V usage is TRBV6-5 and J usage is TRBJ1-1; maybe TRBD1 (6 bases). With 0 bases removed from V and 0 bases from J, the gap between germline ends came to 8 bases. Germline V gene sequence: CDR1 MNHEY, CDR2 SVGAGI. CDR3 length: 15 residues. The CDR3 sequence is CASSYSRQVNTEAFF. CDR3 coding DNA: TGTGCCAGCAGTTACTCGCGACAGGTGAACACTGAAGCTTTCTTT.

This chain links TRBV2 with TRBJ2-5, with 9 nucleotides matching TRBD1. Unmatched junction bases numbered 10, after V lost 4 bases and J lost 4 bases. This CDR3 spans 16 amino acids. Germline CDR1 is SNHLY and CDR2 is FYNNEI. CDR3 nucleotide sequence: TGTGCCAGCAGTGTCTCGGGACAGGGCTTAAGAGAGACCCAGTACTTC. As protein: CASSVSGQGLRETQYF.

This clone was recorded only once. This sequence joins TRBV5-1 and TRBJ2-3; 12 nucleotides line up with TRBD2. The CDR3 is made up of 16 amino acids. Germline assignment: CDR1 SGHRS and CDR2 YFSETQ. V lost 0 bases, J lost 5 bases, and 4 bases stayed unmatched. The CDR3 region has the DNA TGCGCCAGCAGCTTGGGGACTAGCGGGACAGGAGATACGCAGTATTTT. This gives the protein CASSLGTSGTGDTQYF.

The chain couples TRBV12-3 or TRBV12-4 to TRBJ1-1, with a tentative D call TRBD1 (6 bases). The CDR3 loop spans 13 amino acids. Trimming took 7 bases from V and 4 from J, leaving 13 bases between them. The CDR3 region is CASTKGEATEAFF. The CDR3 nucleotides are TGTGCCAGCACCAAGGGGGAGGCCACTGAAGCTTTCTTT.

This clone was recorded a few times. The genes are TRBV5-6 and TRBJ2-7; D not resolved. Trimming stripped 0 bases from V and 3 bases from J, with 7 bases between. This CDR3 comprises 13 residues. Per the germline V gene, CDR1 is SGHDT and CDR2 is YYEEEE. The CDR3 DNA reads TGTGCCAGCAGCTTGGATCGCCACTACGAGCAGTACTTC. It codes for CASSLDRHYEQYF.

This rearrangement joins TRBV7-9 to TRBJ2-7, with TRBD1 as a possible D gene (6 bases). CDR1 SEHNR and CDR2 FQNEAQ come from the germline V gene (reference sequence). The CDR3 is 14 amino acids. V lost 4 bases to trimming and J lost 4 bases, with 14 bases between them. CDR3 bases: TGTGCCAGCAGCTCCCTTCACAGGGTATACGAGCAGTACTTC. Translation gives CASSSLHRVYEQYF. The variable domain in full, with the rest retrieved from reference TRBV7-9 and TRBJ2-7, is DTGVSQNPRHKITKRGQNVTFRCDPISEHNRLYWYRQTLGQGPEFLTYFQNEAQLEKSRLLSDRFSAERPKGSFSTLEIQRTEQGDSAMYLCASSSLHRVYEQYFGPGTRLTVT.

The CDR3 sequence: CASSLGPQGIAEAFF. CDR3 sequence (DNA): TGTGCCAGCAGCTTAGGGCCACAGGGAATAGCTGAAGCTTTCTTT. The chain employs TRBV11-3 and TRBJ1-1, with D perhaps matching TRBD1 (6 bases). Germline V CDR1 and CDR2: SGHNT, YENEEA. CDR3 size: 15 residues. V lost 1 base to trimming and J lost 6 bases, with 15 bases between them.

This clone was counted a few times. The CDR3 DNA reads TGTGCCAGCAGCCAGGGACAGGGGGCCTACGAGCAGTACTTC. It encodes CASSQGQGAYEQYF. The chain links TRBV11-2 to TRBJ2-7, with 11 bases lining up with TRBD1. V gave up 5 bases and J gave up 2 bases; unmatched junction bases: 2. Germline CDR1 SGHAT, CDR2 FQNNGV. The length of the CDR3 is 14 residues.